This T cell receptor (beta chain) was documented in a study of identical twins. Study-wide findings and caveats: Models underpredicted monozygotic twin sharing of out-of-frame TCR alpha.

TCRdb re-called the 5' RACE reads through MiXCR, storing one row per CDR3 protein. The sample consists of fewer than 250,000 distinct CDR3 sequences, around 7.6% of them appearing once. There are a few counts of this clonotype. Its antigen is not known. The length of the CDR3 is 16 residues. Germline V gene data show CDR1 as MNHEY and CDR2 as SMNVEV (reference sequence). The V end lost 6 bases, the J end lost 0 bases, and 17 bases lay between the germline ends. Each donor (without exception) was a healthy Caucasian. This sample also appeared in a second study, on yellow fever vaccine responses in identical twins.

The chain couples TRBV27 to TRBJ1-1; D is ambiguous. The receptor's source is a woman between 18 and 30 years old in good health. The specimen was CD8+ T cells sorted from blood. CDR3 nucleotides: TGTGCCAGCAGAAAGGTGCAGGCCCTTATGAACACTGAAGCTTTCTTT. Protein product: CASRKVQALMNTEAFF.